This T cell receptor (beta chain) is drawn from a study of T cell responses to AZD1222 COVID-19 vaccine. About this clone: Its antigen is not identified.

Study observations and caveats: Across the whole spike, CD4 TCRs peaked at regions 160-218 and 743-854.

TCRdb keeps only in-frame clones here, not all; method: immunoSEQ multiplex PCR. There are approximately 97,000 clones in the sample; 70% to 90% occur only once, and around 5% lies in the top ten. Germline CDR1 reads LGHNA; CDR2 reads YNFKEQ. The CDR3 runs to 12 residues. Trimming left V 1 base short and J 7 bases short, with 4 bases between. The sequences come from peripheral blood, collected on day 0 of AZD1222 vaccination. This receptor was taken from an adult in good health. The chain employs TRBV4-2 and TRBJ1-4; D is uncertain. CDR3 nucleotides: TGTGCCAGCAGCCAAGGGGGTGAAAAACTGTTTTTT. Amino acids: CASSQGGEKLFF.